The entry below describes one T cell receptor (beta chain). Antigen specificity is unknown. This sample is drawn from a study of OX40 agonist ivuxolimab in advanced cancers. About the research overall: Dose-escalation patients had hepatocellular carcinoma, melanoma, renal cell or head and neck cancer.

Whole-study results and caveats: It was not determined which antigens were specifically recognized by the peripheral T cells that had undergone clonal expansion. Researchers report that CD8+ T cells had, on average, more expanded clones than CD4+.

Here immunoSEQ multiplex PCR was the method, and the copy in TCRdb shows in-frame clones only, minus some. The data contain fewer than 100,000 clones, around 82% of them singletons. The sample consisted of CD4+ or CD8+ T cells sorted from blood, taken in a trial of the OX40 agonist ivuxolimab. The receptor's source is an adult with an advanced solid tumor such as melanoma, head and neck, liver or kidney cancer.

For the CDR3, the DNA is TGTGCTTCAGGGGGGACTTCCTCCTACGAGCAGTACTTC. Protein product: CASGGTSSYEQYF. The chain employs TRBV19 and TRBJ2-7; maybe TRBD1 (7 bases). From germline, CDR1 is LNHDA and CDR2 SQIVND (reference sequence). This CDR3 has 13 amino acids.